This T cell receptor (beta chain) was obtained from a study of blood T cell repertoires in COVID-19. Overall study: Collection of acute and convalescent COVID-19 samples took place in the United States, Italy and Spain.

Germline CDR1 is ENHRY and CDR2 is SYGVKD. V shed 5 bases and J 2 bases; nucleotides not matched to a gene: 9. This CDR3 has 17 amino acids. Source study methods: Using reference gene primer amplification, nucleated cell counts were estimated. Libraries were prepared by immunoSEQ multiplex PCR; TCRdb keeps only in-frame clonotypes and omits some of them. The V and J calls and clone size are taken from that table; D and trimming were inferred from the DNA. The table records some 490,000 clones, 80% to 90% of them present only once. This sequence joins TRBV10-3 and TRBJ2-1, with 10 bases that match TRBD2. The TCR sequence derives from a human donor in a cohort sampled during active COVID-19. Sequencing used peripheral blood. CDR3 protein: CAISSGVAGGTYNEQFF. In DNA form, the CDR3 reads TGTGCCATCAGTTCCGGAGTAGCGGGAGGTACCTACAATGAGCAGTTCTTC.